The 26 T cell receptor beta chains below come from one sample, sequenced in a study of cytomegalovirus exposure and HLA in healthy donors. Clones were read by immunoSEQ multiplex PCR, and TCRdb kept only the in-frame ones, dropping some. The table records approximately 220,000 clones, 87% of them present only once. Sample: PBMCs. The receptor source for this set is a man aged 18 to 29 in good health and CMV-seronegative.

The chain has TRBV27 and TRBJ2-2; TRBD1 might be the D (5 bases). The V end lost 6 bases, the J end lost 2 bases, and 7 bases lay between the germline ends. Germline V lookup: CDR1 MNHEY, CDR2 SMNVEV (reference sequence). This CDR3 is 13 amino acids long. The CDR3 DNA reads TGTGCCAGCAGGGGGCGTAACACCGGGGAGCTGTTTTTT. Its translation: CASRGRNTGELFF.

The chain couples TRBV4-1 to TRBJ2-2, with 10 bases matching TRBD2. CDR1 MGHRA and CDR2 YSYEKL come from the germline V gene. This CDR3 spans 19 amino acids. J was trimmed by 0 bases and V by 3 bases; bases with no gene match: 10. CDR3: CASSHRTSGLITNTGELFF. The CDR3 bases are TGCGCCAGCAGCCACCGGACTAGCGGACTGATTACGAACACCGGGGAGCTGTTTTTT.

This clone has only a few counts. The chain joins TRBV28 to TRBJ1-3, with 7 bases identical to TRBD1. Trimming took 11 bases from V and 2 from J; bases not matched to a gene: 6. Per germline, CDR1 MDHEN and CDR2 SYDVKM. The CDR3 extends over 13 amino acids. The DNA of the CDR3 is TGTGCCGTCCAGGACAGGCCTGGAAACACCATATATTTT. Protein: CAVQDRPGNTIYF.

V and J are TRBV5-5 and TRBJ1-1, with D perhaps TRBD1 (6 bases). CDR1 and CDR2 (germline): SGHKS, YYEKEE (reference sequence). Trimming pared 4 bases from V and 5 bases from J, leaving 15 bases between. This CDR3 has 14 amino acids. CDR3 in amino acids: CASSRPQGQTEAFF. The DNA of the CDR3 is TGTGCCAGCAGCCGGCCCCAGGGGCAGACTGAAGCTTTCTTT.

The J gene is TRBJ1-2, the V gene TRBV7-2, with D perhaps matching TRBD1 (6 bases). Germline values: CDR1 SGHTA, CDR2 FQGNSA. CDR3 length: 13 residues. Trimming took off 5 bases at V and 7 bases at J, with 14 bases between the two ends. The CDR3 is CASSNTGQIGYTF. In DNA, the CDR3 is TGTGCCAGCAGCAACACGGGACAAATTGGCTACACCTTC.

The V call is TRBV4-3, the J call TRBJ1-5, with TRBD1 matching over 8 bases. With 4 bases clipped from V and 1 base from J, the junction kept 6 bases outside the gene matches. From germline, CDR1 is LGHNA and CDR2 YSLEER. CDR3 length: 16 residues. The CDR3, as DNA: TGCGCCAGCAGCCTTTCGACAGGGGTAAGCAATCAGCCCCAGCATTTT. The encoded protein is CASSLSTGVSNQPQHF.

This rearrangement joins TRBV7-2 to TRBJ2-5, with D perhaps matching TRBD2 (5 bases). CDR1 is SGHTA and CDR2 is FQGNSA in the germline V gene. Trimming took off 5 bases at V and 4 bases at J, with 17 bases between the two ends. This CDR3 is 15 amino acids long. CDR3 in amino acids: CASSPTSGFGETQYF. CDR3 nucleotides: TGTGCCAGCAGCCCCACGAGCGGTTTCGGAGAGACCCAGTACTTC.

The chain carries TRBV20-1 and TRBJ1-1; weak D call: TRBD1 (6 bases). The CDR3 runs 10 residues. V shed 8 bases and J shed 6 bases, with 10 bases lying between them. Germline lookup yields CDR1 DFQATT and CDR2 SNEGSKA (reference sequence). The CDR3 DNA sequence: TGCAGTACAGGGATGCCTGAAGCTTTCTTT. Translating gives CSTGMPEAFF.

This clone has just one count. V is TRBV4-1 and J is TRBJ2-1, with 10 bases that match TRBD2. Trimming cost V 6 bases and J 8 bases; bases outside gene matches: 10. The CDR3 extends over 15 amino acids. Germline V gene sequence: CDR1 MGHRA, CDR2 YSYEKL. CDR3 region: CASRLTSGIFDEQFF. CDR3 nucleotides: TGCGCCAGCAGGCTTACTAGCGGGATCTTCGATGAGCAGTTCTTC.

The chain joins TRBV28 to TRBJ2-7; 12 nucleotides match TRBD2. Trimming took 5 bases from V and 3 from J; bases not matched to a gene: 2. The CDR3 covers 14 residues. CDR1 is MDHEN, CDR2 SYDVKM, per germline. The CDR3 is CASSPGLAGYEQYF. CDR3 bases: TGTGCCAGCAGTCCGGGACTAGCGGGCTACGAGCAGTACTTC.

The V and J genes are TRBV10-3 and TRBJ1-5; no firm D call. Germline CDR1 is ENHRY and CDR2 is SYGVKD. The CDR3 contains 15 residues. Trimming took off 8 bases at V and 0 bases at J, with 14 bases between the two ends. CDR3 DNA: TGTGCCATCTCGTTGGAGGGAAATAGCAATCAGCCCCAGCATTTT. Its translation: CAISLEGNSNQPQHF.

This chain links TRBV4-3 with TRBJ2-7; 11 bases fit TRBD1. Per germline, CDR1 LGHNA and CDR2 YSLEER. The V and J ends lost 3 bases and 2 bases, in that order; junction bases with no gene match: 3. CDR3 length: 15 amino acids. The CDR3 region is CASSQGGQGAYEQYF. The CDR3 DNA is TGCGCCAGCAGCCAGGGGGGACAGGGGGCCTACGAGCAGTACTTC.

The chain links TRBV5-1 to TRBJ1-5; possibly TRBD1 for D (6 bases). Germline V gene sequence: CDR1 SGHRS, CDR2 YFSETQ. The CDR3 runs 13 residues. V was pared by 5 bases and J by 2 bases, with 8 bases between. CDR3 residues: CASRAGGNQPQHF. CDR3 DNA: TGCGCCAGCAGAGCAGGGGGCAATCAGCCCCAGCATTTT. The full variable domain, its missing parts supplied by reference TRBV5-1 and TRBJ1-5, is KAGVTQTPRYLIKTRGQQVTLSCSPISGHRSVSWYQQTPGQGLQFLFEYFSETQRNKGNFPGRFSGRQFSNSRSEMNVSTLELGDSALYLCASRAGGNQPQHFGDGTRLSIL.

The CDR3 protein is CASSASGGVTDTQYF. CDR3 in DNA: TGTGCCAGCAGCGCAAGCGGGGGGGTCACAGATACGCAGTATTTT. The chain employs TRBV7-9 and TRBJ2-3; 10 bases are shared with TRBD2. V trimming: 5 bases; J trimming: 2 bases; junction bases outside the gene matches: 4. CDR1 and CDR2 (germline): SEHNR, FQNEAQ (reference sequence). The CDR3 is 15 amino acids.

This rearrangement joins TRBV27 to TRBJ2-1; 8 nucleotides match TRBD1. Per the germline V gene, CDR1 is MNHEY and CDR2 is SMNVEV (reference sequence). V shed 4 bases and J 2 bases; nucleotides not matched to a gene: 4. There are 15 residues in the CDR3. In DNA form, the CDR3 reads TGTGCCAGCAGTTATCGGACAGGGACCTACAATGAGCAGTTCTTC. This gives the protein CASSYRTGTYNEQFF.

This clone came up once. This chain joins TRBV30 and TRBJ2-3; tentatively, D is TRBD1 (9 bases). The V end lost 2 bases, the J end lost 1 base, and 25 bases lay between the germline ends. Germline assignment: CDR1 GTSNPN and CDR2 SVGIG (reference sequence). This CDR3 spans 19 amino acids. For the CDR3, the DNA is TGTGCCTGGAGTTACCCGGGACAGGGTTTAGCGGGGCGCACAGATACGCAGTATTTT. It specifies CAWSYPGQGLAGRTDTQYF.

Notes on this clone: Germline is not matched at one junction end, which may reflect a read error. The V call is TRBV15, the J call TRBJ2-1; 10 nucleotides match TRBD2. The germline gives CDR1 LNHNV, CDR2 YYDKDF (reference sequence). The CDR3 spans 16 residues. The CDR3 sequence: CATSRDSLLLAGYQLF. In nucleotides, the CDR3 is TGTGCCACCAGCAGAGATTCATTATTACTAGCGGGATATCAGCTCTTC.

The rearrangement uses TRBV5-6 and TRBJ2-1; 9 bases map to TRBD1. The ends lost 4 bases at V and 7 bases at J; junction bases unmatched: 12. CDR3 size: 16 residues. Per the germline V gene, CDR1 is SGHDT and CDR2 is YYEEEE. Here the CDR3 DNA reads TGTGCCAGCAGCCGGCCCGGGGGGACAGGGAGGAATGAGCAGTTCTTC. Translating gives CASSRPGGTGRNEQFF.

The gene calls are TRBV7-8 and TRBJ2-5; a possible D gene is TRBD2 (6 bases). CDR1 is SGHVS and CDR2 is FQNEAQ in the germline V gene. The length of the CDR3 is 16 residues. V was clipped by 1 base and J by 3 bases, with 15 bases between them. The CDR3 spells CASSLGFGGMEETQYF. Written as DNA, the CDR3 is TGTGCCAGCAGCTTAGGGTTTGGCGGGATGGAAGAGACCCAGTACTTC.

This rearrangement joins TRBV6-5 to TRBJ2-1; 9 bases map to TRBD1. Germline CDR1 MNHEY, CDR2 SVGAGI. CDR3 size: 15 residues. V lost 5 bases and J lost 11; bases outside the gene matches: 13. The CDR3 sequence: CASSPTGGSLAKQFF. The CDR3 coding sequence is TGTGCCAGCAGTCCTACAGGGGGCTCGTTGGCAAAGCAGTTCTTC.

J is TRBJ2-1 and V is TRBV19, with 11 positions matching TRBD2. The trim removed 6 bases at V and 8 bases at J, leaving 6 bases unmatched. Germline V gene sequence: CDR1 LNHDA, CDR2 SQIVND (reference sequence). This CDR3 has 14 amino acids. This CDR3 reads CASSVTSGVHEQFF. In nucleotides, the CDR3 is TGTGCCAGTAGCGTGACTAGCGGGGTACATGAGCAGTTCTTC.

The gene calls are TRBV15 and TRBJ1-6; D is undetermined. The V and J ends lost 0 bases and 9 bases respectively, with 9 bases between them. The CDR3 spans 14 residues. Germline CDR1 and CDR2: LNHNV and YYDKDF (reference sequence). The CDR3 reads CATSRDDSVSPLHF. CDR3 sequence (DNA): TGTGCCACCAGCAGAGACGATAGTGTTTCACCCCTCCACTTT.

In this sample, this clone turned up a few times. The genes are TRBV10-1 and TRBJ1-5; 11 nucleotides agree with TRBD1. CDR3 length equals 12 residues. The germline gives CDR1 WNHNN, CDR2 SYGVQD (reference sequence). V gave up 9 bases and J gave up 6 bases; unmatched junction bases: 1. The CDR3: CARDRGLQPQHF. As DNA, the CDR3 is TGCGCCAGGGACAGGGGGCTTCAGCCCCAGCATTTT.

The chain joins TRBV5-1 to TRBJ1-5; D might be TRBD1 (6 bases). The germline CDR1 and CDR2 sequences are SGHRS and YFSETQ. There are 19 residues in the CDR3. Trimming pared 1 base from V and 0 bases from J, leaving 20 bases between. The CDR3 region is CASSLMSRTARYSNQPQHF. CDR3 nucleotides: TGCGCCAGCAGCTTGATGTCCCGGACAGCCCGTTATAGCAATCAGCCCCAGCATTTT.

The chain employs TRBV5-8 and TRBJ2-1; D possibly corresponds to TRBD2 (5 bases). CDR1 and CDR2 from the germline V gene are SGHTS and YDEGEE. The CDR3 length is 13 residues. The V end was cut by 5 bases, the J end by 6 bases, with 12 bases between. The chain's CDR3 is CASRNLGGNEQFF. In DNA form, the CDR3 reads TGTGCCAGCAGAAATCTAGGAGGCAATGAGCAGTTCTTC. The full variable domain, rest sourced from reference TRBV5-8 and TRBJ2-1, is EAGVTQSPTHLIKTRGQQATLRCSPISGHTSVYWYQQALGLGLQFLLWYDEGEERNRGNFPPRFSGRQFPNYSSELNVNALELEDSALYLCASRNLGGNEQFFGPGTRLTVL.

This clone has a single count. The chain recombines TRBV4-2 with TRBJ2-7; no clear D. The CDR3 is 14 amino acids. Germline V gene lookup returns CDR1 LGHNA and CDR2 YNFKEQ. Between the trimmed V and J ends, which lost 0 bases and 1 base, there was a span of 7 bases. The CDR3 loop reads CASSQDLGSYEQYF. CDR3 sequence (DNA): TGTGCCAGCAGCCAAGATCTCGGGTCCTACGAGCAGTACTTC.